Each of the 8 T cell receptor beta chains below was sequenced from the same sample in a study of tumor-infiltrating lymphocytes in localized non-small cell lung cancer. Generated by immunoSEQ multiplex PCR, the TCRdb table keeps only in-frame clones and is missing some. Found here are about 12,000 clones, 80% to 90% of them singletons; the top ten hold approximately 3.7%. Sample: uninvolved lung tissue not adjacent to the tumor. The receptors shown here come from a human donor with non-small cell lung cancer.

The chain is built from TRBV5-1 and TRBJ2-7, with 7 positions matching TRBD1. V was clipped by 3 bases and J by 4 bases; unmatched bases: 4. Per the germline V gene, CDR1 is SGHRS and CDR2 is YFSETQ. The CDR3 contains 13 residues. This CDR3 reads CASSWDSFYEQYF. The CDR3 DNA reads TGCGCCAGCAGCTGGGACAGTTTTTACGAGCAGTACTTC.

CDR3 sequence reads: CASSQDLVGIGSYNEQFF. CDR3 in DNA: TGCGCCAGCAGCCAAGATCTTGTCGGGATAGGATCCTACAATGAGCAGTTCTTC. The chain couples TRBV4-1 to TRBJ2-1; a possible D gene is TRBD2 (5 bases). This CDR3 is built from 18 residues. V lost 0 bases, J lost 1 base, and 16 bases lay in between. Germline V gene data show CDR1 as MGHRA and CDR2 as YSYEKL.

On this clone itself: The germline gene is not matched at one end of the junction; a read error may be the cause. The chain joins TRBV7-7 to TRBJ1-5, with a weak D call TRBD1 (6 bases). Germline V lookup: CDR1 SSHAT, CDR2 FNYEAQ (reference sequence). The CDR3 has 14 amino acids. The CDR3 sequence is CASSSRGGNQPQHF. Written as DNA, the CDR3 is TGTGCTAGCAGCTCCAGGGGTGGCAATCAGCCCCAGCATTTT.

The DNA of the CDR3 is TGTGCCAGCAGCGCGCTTCAGGGGAGGAGTAACTATGGCTACACCTTC. Protein product: CASSALQGRSNYGYTF. The gene calls are TRBV9 and TRBJ1-2, with D possibly TRBD1 on 6 matching bases. Germline loops: CDR1 SGDLS, CDR2 YYNGEE. The length of the CDR3 is 16 residues. V was pared by 3 bases and J by 1 base, with 16 bases between.

This clone has only a few counts. The CDR3 DNA reads as TGTGCCAGTAGTGCAGAAGGGGATACCGGGGAGCTGTTTTTT. Its protein product is CASSAEGDTGELFF. This rearrangement joins TRBV19 to TRBJ2-2, with D possibly TRBD1 on 5 matching bases. CDR3 length equals 14 residues. Germline CDR1 LNHDA, CDR2 SQIVND (reference sequence). V dropped 5 bases and J dropped 5 bases, with 12 bases sitting between them.

The V and J genes are TRBV18 and TRBJ1-3; D uncertain. The CDR3 is made up of 14 amino acids. The germline V gene has CDR1 KGHSH and CDR2 LQKENI. Trimming cost V 0 bases and J 8 bases, with 11 bases left between them. CDR3 nucleotide sequence: TGTGCCAGCTCACCACCGTCACTCGGACACACCATATATTTT. Encoded protein: CASSPPSLGHTIYF. Looking up the rest from reference TRBV18 and TRBJ1-3 gives the full variable domain: NAGVMQNPRHLVRRRGQEARLRCSPMKGHSHVYWYRQLPEEGLKFMVYLQKENIIDESGMPKERFSAEFPKEGPSILRIQQVVRGDSAAYFCASSPPSLGHTIYFGEGSWLTVV.

J is TRBJ2-7 and V is TRBV6-1; 8 bases map to TRBD1. After removal of 8 bases from V and 4 bases from J, the junction contained 13 bases not matched to a gene. CDR3 size: 15 residues. The germline V gene encodes CDR1 MNHNS and CDR2 SASEGT. The CDR3 here is CASFSGQGGRYEQYF. In nucleotides, the CDR3 is TGTGCCAGCTTTTCCGGACAGGGTGGTAGATACGAGCAGTACTTC.

The chain links TRBV10-3 to TRBJ1-2; D possibly corresponds to TRBD1 (5 bases). Germline V lookup: CDR1 ENHRY, CDR2 SYGVKD. Deletions cut 0 bases from V and 4 bases from J, with 12 bases between. CDR3 length equals 15 residues. CDR3 sequence (DNA): TGTGCCATCAGTGAGTCGGGAGGGGTCCCCTATGGCTACACCTTC. Translating gives CAISESGGVPYGYTF.